The next 8 T cell receptor beta chains were all read from a single sample in a study of blood T cell repertoires in COVID-19. Measured with immunoSEQ multiplex PCR; TCRdb has only the in-frame clones, and not every one. The repertoire holds around 150,000 clones, 88% seen once, with 10% to 13% in the top ten. The source material was peripheral blood. The receptors were sampled from a man aged 60-69 years with active or convalescent COVID-19.

The chain links TRBV27 to TRBJ1-2; TRBD1 matches at 8 bases. The V and J ends lost 2 bases and 4 bases, in that order; junction bases with no gene match: 6. CDR1 is MNHEY, CDR2 SMNVEV, per germline (reference sequence). CDR3 length: 15 residues. The CDR3 here is CASSLNVQGAYGYTF. The CDR3 DNA reads TGTGCCAGCAGTTTAAATGTCCAGGGGGCCTATGGCTACACCTTC.

The chain has TRBV3-1 (or the pseudogene TRBV3-2) and TRBJ2-5; perhaps TRBD1 as D (7 bases). CDR1 LGHDT and CDR2 YNNKEL come from the germline V gene (reference sequence). This CDR3 contains 15 residues. V shed 4 bases and J shed 3 bases, with 15 bases lying between them. CDR3 sequence reads: CASSRRGQRKETQYF. The CDR3 DNA sequence: TGTGCCAGCAGCCGGAGGGGGCAACGCAAAGAGACCCAGTACTTC.

The chain recombines TRBV7-9 with TRBJ2-7; no reliable D call. V was cut by 5 bases and J by 0 bases, with 8 bases left in between. Germline CDR1 is SEHNR and CDR2 is FQNEAQ (reference sequence). This CDR3 comprises 13 residues. CDR3: CASSLGDSYEQYF. The CDR3 DNA is TGTGCCAGCAGCCTCGGTGACTCCTACGAGCAGTACTTC. Together with reference TRBV7-9 and TRBJ2-7, the CDR3 gives the full variable domain: DTGVSQNPRHKITKRGQNVTFRCDPISEHNRLYWYRQTLGQGPEFLTYFQNEAQLEKSRLLSDRFSAERPKGSFSTLEIQRTEQGDSAMYLCASSLGDSYEQYFGPGTRLTVT.

This rearrangement joins TRBV9 to TRBJ1-1; D is perhaps TRBD1 (5 bases). Trimming pared 3 bases from V and 10 bases from J, leaving 22 bases between. This CDR3 is 15 amino acids long. Germline CDR1 and CDR2: SGDLS and YYNGEE. This CDR3 is CASSGGSASISVAFF. The CDR3 bases are TGTGCCAGCAGCGGGGGCTCGGCGAGCATATCGGTAGCTTTCTTT.

The rearrangement joins TRBV5-4 to TRBJ1-1; the D is unclear. Trimming removed 0 bases at V and 0 bases at J, with 9 bases between. In germline, CDR1 is SGHNT, CDR2 YYREEE (reference sequence). This CDR3 contains 15 residues. The DNA of the CDR3 is TGTGCCAGCAGCTTGGCCGCGGCTTTGAACACTGAAGCTTTCTTT. As protein: CASSLAAALNTEAFF.

This sequence joins TRBV10-1 and TRBJ2-7; no clear D. The CDR3 consists of 14 residues. With 0 bases removed from V and 2 bases from J, the gap between germline ends came to 8 bases. The germline gives CDR1 WNHNN, CDR2 SYGVQD (reference sequence). CDR3 sequence: CASSESKPPYEQYF. The CDR3 DNA reads TGCGCCAGCAGTGAGTCCAAGCCCCCCTACGAGCAGTACTTC.

The chain uses TRBV9 and TRBJ1-6; TRBD1 aligns across 8 bases. Germline CDR1 and CDR2: SGDLS and YYNGEE. This CDR3 has 16 amino acids. With V trimmed by 0 bases and J by 8 bases, 7 bases remained unmatched. The CDR3 DNA sequence: TGTGCCAGCAGCGTAGATCCAGGGGGCGAACATTCACCCCTCCACTTT. It translates to CASSVDPGGEHSPLHF.

The chain joins TRBV18 to TRBJ2-2; 11 bases are shared with TRBD2. Germline V gene lookup returns CDR1 KGHSH and CDR2 LQKENI. V lost 3 bases to trimming and J lost 7 bases; unmatched junction nucleotides: 1. The CDR3 runs 14 residues. The CDR3 nucleotides read TGTGCCAGCTCACCTGGACTAGCGGGCGGGGAGCTGTTTTTT. This gives the protein CASSPGLAGGELFF.